This T cell receptor beta chain derives from a study of blood T cell repertoires in COVID-19. About the research overall: Acute-phase and convalescent COVID-19 samples originated in the United States, Italy and Spain. The analysed material was cDNA or gDNA that came from T cells, B-cell-depleted T cells, or PBMCs.

Germline CDR1 and CDR2: SGHNT and YYREEE (reference sequence). The length of the CDR3 is 17 residues. The V gene end was trimmed by 2 bases and the J gene end by 1 base; junction bases not matched to a gene: 11. Clones were read by immunoSEQ multiplex PCR, and TCRdb kept only the in-frame ones, dropping some. The profile shows fewer than 90,000 clones, nearly 80% of them singletons. The sequence came from a man between 65 and 85 years old with COVID-19, enrolled during active disease. Sequences were obtained from peripheral blood. This sequence joins TRBV5-4 and TRBJ2-7, with 8 bases matching TRBD2. As DNA, the CDR3 is TGTGCCAGCAGCTTCGGTACGGGAGGGTTGGGTTCCTACGAGCAGTACTTC. Amino acid sequence: CASSFGTGGLGSYEQYF.